The rows below give T cell receptor beta chains drawn from one sample of a study of beta chain features in type 1 diabetes. The assay was immunoSEQ multiplex PCR, and TCRdb's table has in-frame clones only and misses some. The profile shows 160,000 or so clones, less than 9.5% of them singletons. Material for sequencing was central memory CD4+ T cells from blood. The source is a woman aged 18-35 years in good health. Both conserved end residues are part of each CDR3. The D gene is left open where the match is weak. Expanded clones are given a class, and other clones once, few, many or no size at all.

>few|NA|TRBJ2-2|TRBV7-8
CASSSGGDTGELFF
TGTGCCAGCAGCTCAGGAGGGGACACCGGGGAGCTGTTTTTT
>NA|NA|TRBJ1-1|TRBV11-3
CASSLEGGTEAFF
TGTGCCAGCAGCTTAGAAGGGGGCACTGAAGCTTTCTTT
>few|NA|TRBJ1-5|TRBV30
CAWSRGDQPQHF
TGTGCCTGGAGTCGGGGAGATCAGCCCCAGCATTTT
>few|NA|TRBJ2-1|TRBV4-1
CASSPAGSYNEQFF
TGCGCCAGCAGTCCCGCGGGGTCCTACAATGAGCAGTTCTTC
>NA|NA|TRBJ2-1|TRBV2
CASSEDRTYNEQFF
TGTGCCAGCAGTGAAGACAGGACCTACAATGAGCAGTTCTTC
>few|NA|TRBJ1-2|TRBV16
CASSQATANYGYTF
TGTGCCAGCAGCCAAGCGACAGCCAACTATGGCTACACCTTC
>few|NA|TRBJ1-2|TRBV19
CASSIDVQAGAYYGYTF
TGTGCCAGTAGTATAGACGTGCAAGCAGGGGCGTACTATGGCTACACCTTC
>few|TRBD1|TRBJ1-2|TRBV11-2
CASSLDHGTVYGYTF
TGTGCCAGCAGCTTAGACCATGGGACAGTATATGGCTACACCTTC
>NA|TRBD2|TRBJ2-2|TRBV30
CAWVSGSSTGELFF
TGTGCCTGGGTTAGCGGGAGTAGCACCGGGGAGCTGTTTTTT
>few|NA|TRBJ2-3|TRBV5-1
CASSLTTDTQYF
TGCGCCAGCAGCTTAACTACAGATACGCAGTATTTT
>few|NA|TRBJ2-7|TRBV18
CASSQDTGTEQYF
TGTGCCAGCTCACAAGACACAGGGACCGAGCAGTACTTC
>few|NA|TRBJ2-3|TRBV6-5
CASSTTRPYTDTQYF
TGTGCCAGCAGTACGACTAGGCCGTACACAGATACGCAGTATTTT
>many|TRBD2|TRBJ2-6|TRBV7-3
CASSRGGPGANVLTF
TGTGCCAGCAGCCGCGGGGGGCCCGGGGCCAACGTCCTGACTTTC
>few|NA|TRBJ1-5|TRBV10-3
CAIRKEHSNQPQHF
TGTGCCATCAGGAAAGAACATAGCAATCAGCCCCAGCATTTT
>few|NA|TRBJ1-1|TRBV6-6
CASRVDREAFF
TGTGCCAGCAGAGTGGACAGAGAAGCTTTCTTT
>NA|NA|TRBJ2-2|TRBV7-3
CASSLRQMAHTGELFF
TGTGCCAGCAGCTTAAGACAGATGGCCCACACCGGGGAGCTGTTTTTT
>NA|TRBD2|TRBJ2-2|TRBV7-8
CASSLSSTSGLNTGELFF
TGTGCCAGCAGCTTATCCTCGACTAGCGGGCTGAACACCGGGGAGCTGTTTTTT
>NA|NA|TRBJ2-6|TRBV9
CASSVGDSGANVLTF
TGTGCCAGCAGCGTAGGCGACTCTGGGGCCAACGTCCTGACTTTC
>few|TRBD2|TRBJ2-1|TRBV9
CASSLASGRSEQFF
TGTGCCAGCAGCCTCGCTAGCGGGAGAAGTGAGCAGTTCTTC